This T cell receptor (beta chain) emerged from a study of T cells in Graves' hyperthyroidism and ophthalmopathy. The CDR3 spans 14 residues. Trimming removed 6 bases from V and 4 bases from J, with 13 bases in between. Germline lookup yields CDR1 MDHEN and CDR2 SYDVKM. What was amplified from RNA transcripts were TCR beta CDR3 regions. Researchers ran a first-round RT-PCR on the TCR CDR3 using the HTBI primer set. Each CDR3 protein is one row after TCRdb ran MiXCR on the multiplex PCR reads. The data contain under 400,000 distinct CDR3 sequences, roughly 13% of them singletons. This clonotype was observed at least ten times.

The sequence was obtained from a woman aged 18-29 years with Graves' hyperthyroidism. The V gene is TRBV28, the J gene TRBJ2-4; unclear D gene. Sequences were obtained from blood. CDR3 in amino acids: CASSPNYPKNIQYF. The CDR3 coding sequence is TGTGCCAGCAGCCCGAACTACCCAAAAAACATTCAGTACTTC.